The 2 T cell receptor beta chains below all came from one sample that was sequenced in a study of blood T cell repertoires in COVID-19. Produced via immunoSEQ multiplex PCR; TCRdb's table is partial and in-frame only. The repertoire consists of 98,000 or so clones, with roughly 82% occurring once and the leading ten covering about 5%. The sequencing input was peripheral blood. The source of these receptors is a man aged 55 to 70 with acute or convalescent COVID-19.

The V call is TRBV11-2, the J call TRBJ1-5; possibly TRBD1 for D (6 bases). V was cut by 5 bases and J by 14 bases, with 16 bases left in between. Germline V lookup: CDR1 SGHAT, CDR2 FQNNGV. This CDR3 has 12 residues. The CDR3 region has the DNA TGTGCCAGCAGCACGACTCTTGGGACAAAGCATTTT. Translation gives CASSTTLGTKHF.

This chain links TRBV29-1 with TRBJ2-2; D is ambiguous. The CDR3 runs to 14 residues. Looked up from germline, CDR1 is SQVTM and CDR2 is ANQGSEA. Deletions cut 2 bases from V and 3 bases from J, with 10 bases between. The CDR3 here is CSVERQLDTGELFF. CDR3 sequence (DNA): TGCAGCGTTGAACGGCAGCTAGACACCGGGGAGCTGTTTTTT.